This TCR beta chain was sequenced in a study of beta chain features in type 1 diabetes. Study-wide points: PCR could preferentially amplify shorter templates, alike in patients and controls. Type 1 diabetes patients had TCRB CDR3s that were shorter (moderately but significantly so) in all four CD4+ subsets.

This clone has only a few counts. Its specificity is not known. The CDR3 has 18 residues. Trimming cost V 5 bases and J 0 bases, with 23 bases left between them. Germline CDR1 reads SGHRS; CDR2 reads YFSETQ. cDNA synthesis used the whole RNA isolate, giving expressed TCRB sequences. This table comes from immunoSEQ multiplex PCR, and its TCRdb copy is limited to in-frame clones, with some not included. The table lists just over 600,000 clones, around 15% of them singletons. Sequenced sample: naive CD4+ T cells from blood. The chain employs TRBV5-1 and TRBJ2-5, with D possibly matching TRBD1 (6 bases). The source is a man between 18 and 29 years old in good health. CDR3 DNA: TGCGCCAGCAGATTTCGATCCAGGGGCTCCGGGGACCAAGAGACCCAGTACTTC. This gives the protein CASRFRSRGSGDQETQYF.